This T cell receptor beta chain was profiled in a study of blood T cell repertoires in COVID-19 (dated by TCRdb to 2018 to 2020). Context from the whole study: Samples covering the acute and convalescent phases of COVID-19 were provided by collaborators in the United States, Italy and Spain. HLA class I and class II types, where available, came from metadata supplied by the sample provider rather than from assay-based typing. The prospective study material was composed of cDNA or gDNA derived from T cells, B-cell-depleted T cells, or PBMCs. The dataset comprised deeply sampled blood TCRbeta repertoires from subjects exposed to, actively infected with, or recovered from COVID-19. The samples were drawn from the first 160 participants of the ongoing ImmuneRACE study and from 1,254 subjects provided by 6 global collaborators. The sample metadata nearly always contained a de-identified subject ID, COVID-19 status, age in years and sex. A freely available public database, intended as a resource for researchers studying the immune response to SARS-CoV-2, is where the repertoires were released. On the study overall, not on this receptor specifically: How much clinical and demographic metadata was included differed by source and by participant, and the metadata was provided uncurated.

Regarding this clone: The clone's antigen remains unknown. Per-base qualities were not stored, and no clone one base away is much larger.

At one collaborating source in Seattle, patients were enrolled during active infection and were followed longitudinally through the course of disease. Collaborating institutions collected whole blood in K2EDTA tubes following their own protocols. For TCRbeta analysis, collaborator samples were shipped as frozen whole blood, as isolated PBMCs, or as DNA extracted from either sample type. TCRbeta CDR3 regions were amplified from genomic DNA by means of the immunoSEQ Assay, a bias-controlled multiplex PCR. From the authors' description of their analysis: Nucleated cell counts per sample were estimated from amplification of reference gene primers within the assay. Sequence reads were collapsed and filtered to measure the absolute abundance of every unique TCRbeta CDR3 rearrangement. For each sample, productive Simpson clonality was calculated by taking the square root of Simpson's diversity index across productive rearrangements. The immuneACCESS repertoire file appears here via TCRdb, limited to in-frame rearrangements. These files lack a portion of the clones; in checked studies, under half of the deficit traces to unresolved V genes, and the cause of the others is not known. Clonal size and the V and J genes are those of that table, whereas D and trimming came from the DNA. Here the sample has some 300,000 clones; approximately 90% occur a single time. The ten largest clones represent 6.3% of the sample.

V sheds 3 bases and J sheds 6 bases, leaving 4 bases between their ends. The CDR3 sequence holds 10 residues, the cysteine and phenylalanine included. The kept DNA is CDR3 alone, 30 bases in frame from the first base. The germline V gene (reference sequence) yields GTSNPN for CDR1 and SVGIG for CDR2. The sequence joins TRBV30 to TRBJ2-3; the D gene cannot be named for sure. The sequence derives from a woman aged 45-60 years with COVID-19, enrolled during active disease. Sequenced material: peripheral blood. At the DNA level, the sequence is TGTGCCTGGAGCAGGGATACGCAGTATTTT. Its translation reads: CAWSRDTQYF.